The TCR beta chain under discussion was sequenced for a study of T cell repertoires in cytomegalovirus infection. Looking at the study overall: It was recently identified HLA-C-restricted and well-studied HLA-B-restricted CMV epitopes that the study used. Study findings and constraints: Public TCR beta family frequency separated CMV-and-HLA carriers, including in an independent cohort.

MiXCR, run by TCRdb on the reads, gives a single entry per CDR3 protein. The data contain 300,000 or so distinct CDR3 sequences, 25% of them singletons. As concerns this clonotype: As yet, its antigen is unknown.

The CDR3 consists of 14 residues. Trimming removed 2 bases from V and 12 bases from J; junction bases left unmatched: 11. From germline, CDR1 is ENHRY and CDR2 SYGVKD. This clonotype originated in a human donor in good health (CMV status not recorded). Some clones in this sample may be carry-over from other donors' samples. The V call is TRBV10-3, the J call TRBJ1-2; 8 bases match TRBD1. This specimen was cultured PBMCs, taken from culture after CMV antigen stimulation. In DNA, the CDR3 is TGTGCCATCAGTGAGACTCAGGGGGCTCGGGGCCACACCTTC. Protein: CAISETQGARGHTF.